One sample yielded the 15 T cell receptor beta chains listed below, sequenced in a study of cytomegalovirus exposure and HLA in healthy donors. The repertoire was sequenced with immunoSEQ multiplex PCR; TCRdb's copy has only in-frame clones and lacks some. The sample shows some 160,000 clones, about nine tenths of them seen only once. What was sequenced was PBMCs. The origin of the receptors is a man younger than 35 in good health and CMV-seronegative.

This chain uses TRBV6-1 with TRBJ2-7; 11 bases line up with TRBD2. This CDR3 has 15 residues. V gave up 5 bases and J gave up 3 bases; unmatched junction bases: 6. Germline loops: CDR1 MNHNS, CDR2 SASEGT. The CDR3 coding sequence is TGTGCCAGCAGTCCCAGCACTAGCGGGAGCTACGAGCAGTACGTC. It yields the protein CASSPSTSGSYEQYV.

The chain couples TRBV7-8 to TRBJ2-5; 8 bases are shared with TRBD2. CDR1 SGHVS and CDR2 FQNEAQ come from the germline V gene. The CDR3 contains 14 residues. The junction had 5 bases not matched to a gene; V was cut back by 3 bases and J by 5 bases. The CDR3, as DNA: TGTGCCAGCAGCTTCAGAAGCGGGAGTGAGACCCAGTACTTC. Translated, it gives CASSFRSGSETQYF.

The CDR3 is CASSLRGGNLYNEQFF. Here the CDR3 DNA reads TGTGCCAGCAGCCTTCGCGGGGGGAACCTATACAATGAGCAGTTCTTC. The V gene is TRBV7-9, the J gene TRBJ2-1, with TRBD2 identical over 8 bases. This CDR3 has 16 residues. V shed 5 bases, J shed 4 bases, and the junction held 10 bases outside the gene matches. Germline V CDR1 and CDR2: SEHNR, FQNEAQ (reference sequence).

The rearrangement joins TRBV6-5 to TRBJ2-7; tentative D call: TRBD2 (5 bases). CDR1 and CDR2 from the germline V gene are MNHEY and SVGAGI. Between the trimmed V and J ends, which lost 0 bases and 2 bases, there was a span of 14 bases. The CDR3 extends over 16 amino acids. The CDR3 nucleotides read TGTGCCAGCAGTTACTCCCGCGGAGGTAGTACCTACGAGCAGTACTTC. Protein product: CASSYSRGGSTYEQYF.

V and J are TRBV13 and TRBJ1-2; D is unresolved. CDR1 is PRHDT, CDR2 FYEKMQ, per germline (reference sequence). V was trimmed by 5 bases and J by 6 bases, leaving 7 bases between them. The CDR3 contains 11 residues. As DNA, the CDR3 is TGTGCCAGCAGCGTGGGAGATGGCTACACCTTC. Amino acid sequence: CASSVGDGYTF.

The chain joins TRBV13 to TRBJ2-3, with 14 bases that match TRBD2. After removal of 4 bases from V and 2 bases from J, the junction contained 8 bases not matched to a gene. The CDR3 is 18 residues long. CDR1 and CDR2 (germline): PRHDT, FYEKMQ (reference sequence). In nucleotides, the CDR3 is TGTGCCAGCAGCTCAAGGGGACTAGCGGGGGCATACACAGATACGCAGTATTTT. As protein: CASSSRGLAGAYTDTQYF.

The chain links TRBV7-2 to TRBJ2-1, with D hard to call. This CDR3 is 16 amino acids long. Germline lookup yields CDR1 SGHTA and CDR2 FQGNSA. Trimming removed 0 bases from V and 8 bases from J, with 17 bases in between. CDR3: CASSLALSGIQYEQFF. The CDR3 region has the DNA TGTGCCAGCAGCTTAGCCCTGTCTGGCATCCAATATGAGCAGTTCTTC.

This sequence joins TRBV23-1 and TRBJ2-2, with TRBD2 identical over 12 bases. TRBV23-1 is placed among ORFs of uncertain function. The CDR3 spans 20 residues. V dropped 7 bases and J dropped 0; count of bases not matched to a gene: 15. Here the CDR3 DNA reads TGCGCCAGCATGTCGCCCAACGGACTAGCGGGGCCCTCGAACACCGGGGAGCTGTTTTTT. Translation gives CASMSPNGLAGPSNTGELFF.

This chain links TRBV7-3 with TRBJ2-4; 9 bases match TRBD1. This CDR3 comprises 15 residues. Germline trimming cut 5 bases from V and 7 bases from J; bases unmatched to any gene: 9. Per the germline V gene, CDR1 is SGHTA and CDR2 is FQGTGA. The CDR3: CASSPEQGAGNIQYF. CDR3 nucleotide sequence: TGTGCCAGCAGCCCGGAACAGGGGGCTGGGAACATTCAGTACTTC.

The genes are TRBV6-1 and TRBJ2-3; 10 bases map to TRBD1. This CDR3 is 16 amino acids long. The V and J ends lost 4 bases and 2 bases, in that order; junction bases with no gene match: 6. Germline V lookup: CDR1 MNHNS, CDR2 SASEGT. CDR3 sequence: CASSGTGQGYTDTQYF. The DNA for the CDR3 is TGTGCCAGCAGTGGGACGGGACAGGGGTACACAGATACGCAGTATTTT.

In this sample, this clone turned up a few times. The chain uses TRBV19 and TRBJ1-1; possible D gene TRBD1, 5 bases. Germline loops: CDR1 LNHDA, CDR2 SQIVND (reference sequence). The CDR3 totals 15 residues. V was clipped by 3 bases and J by 2 bases, with 13 bases between them. The CDR3 DNA sequence: TGTGCCAGTAGTATCGTGGGGCGGGGAAACACTGAAGCTTTCTTT. This codes for CASSIVGRGNTEAFF.

The rearrangement joins TRBV7-6 to TRBJ2-1; the match to TRBD2 covers 11 bases. The CDR3 contains 18 residues. Germline-derived CDR1 and CDR2 are SGHVS and FNYEAQ. With 2 bases clipped from V and 4 bases from J, the junction kept 10 bases outside the gene matches. The CDR3 loop reads CASSLMVLAGGFYNEQFF. In nucleotides, the CDR3 is TGTGCCAGCAGCTTAATGGTGCTAGCGGGGGGTTTTTACAATGAGCAGTTCTTC.

The chain employs TRBV9 and TRBJ2-1, with 7 bases aligning to TRBD2. The CDR3 loop spans 17 amino acids. Germline assignment: CDR1 SGDLS and CDR2 YYNGEE. With V trimmed by 0 bases and J by 2 bases, 8 bases remained unmatched. CDR3 amino acids: CASSVARATSPYNEQFF. The CDR3 DNA is TGTGCCAGCAGCGTAGCTAGGGCGACTAGCCCCTACAATGAGCAGTTCTTC. Drawing the rest from reference TRBV9 and TRBJ2-1, the complete variable domain is DSGVTQTPKHLITATGQRVTLRCSPRSGDLSVYWYQQSLDQGLQFLIQYYNGEERAKGNILERFSAQQFPDLHSELNLSSLELGDSALYFCASSVARATSPYNEQFFGPGTRLTVL.

V and J are TRBV6-5 and TRBJ2-5; TRBD2 matches at 8 bases. Unmatched junction bases numbered 3, after V lost 0 bases and J lost 0 bases. The CDR3 covers 16 residues. CDR1 and CDR2 (germline): MNHEY, SVGAGI. The CDR3 region is CASSYSLAGNQETQYF. In nucleotides, the CDR3 is TGTGCCAGCAGTTACTCATTAGCGGGGAACCAAGAGACCCAGTACTTC.

The rearrangement links TRBV30 to TRBJ2-5; the match to TRBD2 covers 11 bases. The ends lost 0 bases at V and 4 bases at J; junction bases unmatched: 4. Germline values: CDR1 GTSNPN, CDR2 SVGIG (reference sequence). The CDR3 loop spans 15 amino acids. The CDR3 nucleotides are TGTGCCTGGAGTGTACTAGCGGGAGTGGTAGAGACCCAGTACTTC. Translation gives CAWSVLAGVVETQYF.